Each of the 6 T cell receptor beta chains below was sequenced from the same sample in a study of CD8 T cells in Susac syndrome. The RNA input was roughly 0.45 to 1 ug, and it was reverse transcribed with random hexamers. TCRdb analysed the immunoSEQ multiplex PCR reads with MiXCR anew, one entry per CDR3 protein. The sample shows 100,000 to 150,000 distinct CDR3 sequences, 85% to 95% of them seen only once. The material sequenced was CD8+ T cells from PBMCs. These receptors originate from a human donor with multiple sclerosis.

The CDR3 nucleotides read TGTGCCAGCAGCAAAGAGCTTGGTTTCTATGGCTACACCTTC. It codes for CASSKELGFYGYTF. This chain joins TRBV21-1 and TRBJ1-2. TRBV21-1 is labeled a pseudogene. The CDR3 runs 14 residues.

V and J are TRBV5-1 and TRBJ1-6; a weak D match, TRBD1 (5 bases). V lost 0 bases, J lost 5 bases, and 18 bases lay in between. Germline CDR1 SGHRS, CDR2 YFSETQ. The CDR3 spans 18 residues. The CDR3 DNA sequence: TGCGCCAGCAGCTTGGCGGGGACCGCAAAGGCGCATAATTCACCCCTCCACTTT. Its protein is CASSLAGTAKAHNSPLHF.

The CDR3 spells CASTGQGADSYNEQFF. CDR3 nucleotide sequence: TGTGCCAGCACCGGACAGGGGGCGGACTCCTACAATGAGCAGTTCTTC. The V and J genes are TRBV9 and TRBJ2-1, with TRBD1 identical over 11 bases. The V gene end was trimmed by 6 bases and the J gene end by 0 bases; junction bases not matched to a gene: 5. The germline CDR1 and CDR2 sequences are SGDLS and YYNGEE. The CDR3 has 16 residues.

This CDR3 is CASSFGAHGTGSSSYNEQFF. CDR3 DNA sequence: TGTGCCAGCAGCTTTGGGGCACACGGGACGGGGTCCTCTTCCTACAATGAGCAGTTCTTC. The rearrangement joins TRBV11-1 to TRBJ2-1; D tentatively reads TRBD1 or TRBD2 (5 bases each). The CDR3 loop spans 20 amino acids. V dropped 3 bases and J dropped 1 base, with 25 bases sitting between them. The germline V gene encodes CDR1 SGHAT and CDR2 FQDESV (reference sequence).

This chain uses TRBV24-1 with TRBJ2-3; TRBD1 aligns across 8 bases. The CDR3 sequence is 14 residues long. CDR1 is KGHDR and CDR2 is SFDVKD in the germline V gene. Trimming took 4 bases from V and 4 from J; bases not matched to a gene: 3. CDR3 protein: CATSEPDRADTQYF. CDR3 nucleotides: TGTGCCACCAGTGAGCCGGACAGGGCAGATACGCAGTATTTT.

The chain combines TRBV7-3 with TRBJ2-3, with TRBD2 matching over 7 bases. Germline values: CDR1 SGHTA, CDR2 FQGTGA. The CDR3 covers 16 residues. V was pared by 2 bases and J by 1 base, with 6 bases of the junction left unmatched. The CDR3 loop is CASSLGASGRTDTQYF. The CDR3 DNA is TGTGCCAGCAGCTTAGGGGCTAGCGGTCGCACAGATACGCAGTATTTT.